The 28 T cell receptor beta chains below come from one sample, sequenced in a study of CD8+ T cells in alopecia areata. RNA extraction and reverse transcription yielded cDNA as sequencing template. The repertoire was sequenced with immunoSEQ multiplex PCR; TCRdb's copy has only in-frame clones and lacks some. The sample lists about 200,000 clones, roughly 50% occurring once. Treatment indicated: oral pan-JAK inhibitor, 5-10 mg twice daily. Sequenced material: CD4+ T cells sorted from blood, taken at week 24, from a patient treated with tofacitinib. These receptors came from a human donor with alopecia areata.

This chain joins TRBV7-2 and TRBJ2-3, with 8 bases identical to TRBD2. The germline V gene has CDR1 SGHTA and CDR2 FQGNSA. The CDR3 is made up of 14 amino acids. V trimming: 6 bases; J trimming: 2 bases; junction bases outside the gene matches: 4. The CDR3 loop is CASRNSGNTDTQYF. Written as DNA, the CDR3 is TGTGCCAGCAGAAATAGCGGGAACACAGATACGCAGTATTTT.

This clone was observed once. The chain joins TRBV6-5 to TRBJ2-3, with 9 bases aligning to TRBD2. The V and J ends lost 6 bases and 4 bases, in that order; junction bases with no gene match: 5. Germline lookup yields CDR1 MNHEY and CDR2 SVGAGI. The CDR3 loop spans 14 amino acids. DNA for the CDR3: TGTGCCAGCAGCAAGAAGCGGGAGGCAGATACGCAGTATTTT. Translated: CASSKKREADTQYF.

This clone occurred a few times. CDR3 residues: CATSSTQGVGSYNEQFF. Written as DNA, the CDR3 is TGTGCCACCAGCAGCACCCAGGGGGTGGGCTCCTACAATGAGCAGTTCTTC. The V call is TRBV15, the J call TRBJ2-1; 7 bases fit TRBD1. V shed 3 bases and J 0 bases; nucleotides not matched to a gene: 8. The CDR3 totals 17 residues. Germline V CDR1 and CDR2: LNHNV, YYDKDF (reference sequence).

The chain is built from TRBV18 and TRBJ2-7; the D gene is possibly TRBD1 (5 bases). From germline, CDR1 is KGHSH and CDR2 LQKENI. This CDR3 has 12 amino acids. V was shortened by 2 bases and J by 5 bases, with 7 bases between the two germline ends. The CDR3 reads CASSPTGDEQYF. The DNA of the CDR3 is TGTGCCAGCTCACCAACAGGAGACGAGCAGTACTTC.

The V gene is TRBV4-3, the J gene TRBJ2-7; no firm D call. CDR1 is LGHNA and CDR2 is YSLEER in the germline V gene. The CDR3 runs 11 residues. Trimming took off 4 bases at V and 4 bases at J, with 5 bases between the two ends. In nucleotides, the CDR3 is TGCGCCAGCAGCCGAGGTTACGAGCAGTACTTC. Its translation: CASSRGYEQYF.

V is TRBV15 and J is TRBJ2-1; D is perhaps TRBD2 (6 bases). The V end was cut by 3 bases, the J end by 9 bases, with 18 bases between. This CDR3 spans 15 amino acids. Germline CDR1 and CDR2: LNHNV and YYDKDF (reference sequence). Here the CDR3 DNA reads TGTGCCACCAGCAGGACCGACGGAGGGGCGGGTGAGCAGTTCTTC. This codes for CATSRTDGGAGEQFF. The complete variable domain, with remaining parts taken from reference TRBV15 and TRBJ2-1, reads DAMVIQNPRYQVTQFGKPVTLSCSQTLNHNVMYWYQQKSSQAPKLLFHYYDKDFNNEADTPDNFQSRRPNTSFCFLDIRSPGLGDTAMYLCATSRTDGGAGEQFFGPGTRLTVL.

V usage is TRBV25-1 and J usage is TRBJ1-1; a possible D gene is TRBD1 (6 bases). This CDR3 comprises 13 residues. The germline gives CDR1 MGHDK, CDR2 SYGVNS. Trimming removed 3 bases at V and 9 bases at J, with 14 bases between. The CDR3 is CASSDSAGGKAFF. The CDR3 DNA reads TGTGCCAGCAGTGACTCGGCGGGGGGCAAAGCTTTCTTT.

Only a few counts were recorded for this clone. This rearrangement joins TRBV5-6 to TRBJ1-5; unclear D gene. The length of the CDR3 is 12 residues. Trimming cost V 0 bases and J 11 bases, with 9 bases left between them. Per the germline V gene, CDR1 is SGHDT and CDR2 is YYEEEE. DNA for the CDR3: TGTGCCAGCAGCTTGGATGGAACCTCCCAGCATTTT. Protein sequence: CASSLDGTSQHF.

This sequence joins TRBV5-4 and TRBJ1-2; 8 bases fit TRBD1. This CDR3 comprises 13 residues. Germline CDR1 SGHNT, CDR2 YYREEE (reference sequence). Unmatched junction bases numbered 7, after V lost 4 bases and J lost 8 bases. The DNA for the CDR3 is TGTGCCAGCAGCCCGCAGGGGGCGGGAGGCTACACCTTC. Its protein is CASSPQGAGGYTF. The full variable domain, completed using reference TRBV5-4 and TRBJ1-2, is ETGVTQSPTHLIKTRGQQVTLRCSSQSGHNTVSWYQQALGQGPQFIFQYYREEENGRGNFPPRFSGLQFPNYSSELNVNALELDDSALYLCASSPQGAGGYTFGSGTRLTVV.

On this clone itself: The sample holds other DNA sequences that translate to the same CDR3. V is TRBV5-1 and J is TRBJ1-5; D is possibly TRBD1 (5 bases). Trimming removed 0 bases at V and 4 bases at J, with 11 bases between. The germline gives CDR1 SGHRS, CDR2 YFSETQ. The CDR3 totals 15 residues. The DNA of the CDR3 is TGCGCCAGCAGCTTGGCCGGGACCGTAAATCAGCCCCAGCATTTT. As protein: CASSLAGTVNQPQHF.

The V and J genes are TRBV6-5 and TRBJ2-3; D unresolved. Germline V lookup: CDR1 MNHEY, CDR2 SVGAGI. Trimming cost V 5 bases and J 6 bases, with 15 bases left between them. The length of the CDR3 is 14 residues. CDR3 protein: CASSDGYMADTQYF. CDR3 DNA sequence: TGTGCCAGCAGTGACGGCTACATGGCCGATACGCAGTATTTT.

In this sample, this clone turned up once. V is TRBV6-5 and J is TRBJ2-3; D remains ambiguous. V was clipped by 4 bases and J by 6 bases, with 14 bases between them. The CDR3 is made up of 14 amino acids. Germline V CDR1 and CDR2: MNHEY, SVGAGI. CDR3 sequence (DNA): TGTGCCAGCAGTTTGTCGGCTAGGACGGATACGCAGTATTTT. Amino acids: CASSLSARTDTQYF.

This clone was detected a few times. V and J are TRBV7-9 and TRBJ2-1, with no clear D. The length of the CDR3 is 12 residues. Germline V gives CDR1 SEHNR, CDR2 FQNEAQ (reference sequence). Trimming pared 5 bases from V and 10 bases from J, leaving 12 bases between. CDR3 protein: CASSALGGEQFF. In nucleotides, the CDR3 is TGTGCCAGCAGCGCCCTGGGCGGAGAGCAGTTCTTC.

Note on this clone: The same CDR3 also results from other DNA sequences found in this sample. The rearrangement links TRBV29-1 to TRBJ1-5; D gene uncertain. The germline gives CDR1 SQVTM, CDR2 ANQGSEA. V was shortened by 4 bases and J by 1 base, with 8 bases between the two germline ends. CDR3 size: 13 residues. In nucleotides, the CDR3 is TGCAGCGTTGCTGGCGGCAGCAATCAGCCCCAGCATTTT. The encoded protein is CSVAGGSNQPQHF.

This clone appeared a few times. The rearrangement links TRBV7-9 to TRBJ1-3, with D perhaps matching TRBD1 (6 bases). Germline V gene data show CDR1 as SEHNR and CDR2 as FQNEAQ (reference sequence). The CDR3 sequence is 16 residues long. Trimming shortened V by 2 bases and J by 4 bases, and 15 bases separated the two germline ends. DNA for the CDR3: TGTGCCAGCAGCTTACGCAACAGGGATTCAGGAAACACCATATATTTT. It encodes CASSLRNRDSGNTIYF.

The chain employs TRBV7-9 and TRBJ2-2; D remains unclear. V dropped 5 bases and J dropped 10 bases, with 17 bases sitting between them. The CDR3 totals 14 residues. In germline, CDR1 is SEHNR, CDR2 FQNEAQ (reference sequence). CDR3 DNA: TGTGCCAGCAGCCCCGGCGAACACCGGGTGGAGCTGTTTTTT. It is translated as CASSPGEHRVELFF.

The chain combines TRBV7-6 with TRBJ2-7, with D possibly matching TRBD1 (6 bases). The germline V gene has CDR1 SGHVS and CDR2 FNYEAQ. V dropped 3 bases and J dropped 3 bases, with 9 bases sitting between them. The CDR3 is made up of 13 amino acids. CDR3 residues: CASSLDSFYEQYF. As DNA, the CDR3 is TGTGCCAGCAGCTTGGACAGCTTCTACGAGCAGTACTTC.

The CDR3 nucleotides read TGTGCCTGGAGTAGCGGGAGGGTCTCGAACAACATTCAGTACTTC. Translation: CAWSSGRVSNNIQYF. The chain combines TRBV30 with TRBJ2-4; 10 nucleotides line up with TRBD2. The J segment lost 7 bases and the V segment lost 2 bases, leaving 8 bases of the junction unmatched. CDR1 is GTSNPN, CDR2 SVGIG, per germline (reference sequence). The CDR3 contains 15 residues.

This clone was observed a few times. The V gene is TRBV5-1, the J gene TRBJ2-3, with 7 bases that match TRBD1. The CDR3 is 18 residues long. The V gene end was trimmed by 3 bases and the J gene end by 5 bases; junction bases not matched to a gene: 18. Germline V gene lookup returns CDR1 SGHRS and CDR2 YFSETQ. CDR3 amino acids: CASSYGLGTGAAGDTQYF. The CDR3 coding sequence is TGCGCCAGCAGCTATGGCCTTGGAACAGGGGCCGCCGGAGATACGCAGTATTTT.

This clone has a handful of counts. CDR3 protein: CSVASGGYSYEQYF. The CDR3, as DNA: TGCAGCGTTGCTTCAGGGGGCTATTCCTACGAGCAGTACTTC. The rearrangement joins TRBV29-1 to TRBJ2-7; TRBD1 matches at 8 bases. The J segment lost 1 base and the V segment lost 4 bases, leaving 6 bases of the junction unmatched. The CDR3 has 14 amino acids. Germline lookup yields CDR1 SQVTM and CDR2 ANQGSEA.

This clone showed up just a few times. The same CDR3 also results from other DNA sequences found in this sample. The chain combines TRBV29-1 with TRBJ2-1; no definite D call. The V gene lost 4 bases and the J gene lost 7 bases, with 5 bases spanning the gap. CDR1 and CDR2 from the germline V gene are SQVTM and ANQGSEA. The CDR3 spans 10 residues. CDR3 sequence: CSVAENEQFF. CDR3 sequence (DNA): TGCAGCGTTGCCGAGAATGAGCAGTTCTTC.

This clone was seen a few times. Other nucleotide sequences from this sample produce the same CDR3. This chain's CDR3 is CASSSLAGTDTQYF. The DNA of the CDR3 is TGTGCCAGCAGTAGCCTAGCGGGCACAGATACGCAGTATTTT. The V gene is TRBV6-5, the J gene TRBJ2-3; TRBD2 agrees at 7 bases. From germline, CDR1 is MNHEY and CDR2 SVGAGI. V lost 5 bases, J lost 1 base, and 3 bases stayed unmatched. This CDR3 has 14 residues.

The chain is built from TRBV7-6 and TRBJ2-5, with D perhaps TRBD2 (5 bases). This CDR3 is 13 amino acids long. The V end lost 3 bases, the J end lost 5 bases, and 10 bases lay between the germline ends. CDR1 and CDR2 (germline): SGHVS, FNYEAQ. CDR3 loop: CASSFTSGETQYF. The DNA of the CDR3 is TGTGCCAGCAGCTTCACTAGTGGCGAGACCCAGTACTTC.

The chain uses TRBV6-5 and TRBJ2-3; D is perhaps TRBD1 (6 bases). CDR3 length: 15 amino acids. Germline V CDR1 and CDR2: MNHEY, SVGAGI. The germline V and J ends were trimmed by 2 bases and 2 bases, with 11 bases remaining between them. CDR3 residues: CASSYPTGYTDTQYF. The CDR3 DNA is TGTGCCAGCAGTTACCCGACAGGATACACAGATACGCAGTATTTT.

V usage is TRBV10-3 and J usage is TRBJ2-1; weak D call: TRBD2 (5 bases). Deletions cut 10 bases from V and 10 bases from J, with 11 bases between. Germline CDR1 ENHRY, CDR2 SYGVKD. This CDR3 contains 10 residues. The CDR3 reads CASGEPEQFF. CDR3 in DNA: TGTGCCAGTGGGGAGCCGGAGCAGTTCTTC.

This clone has a single count. The chain combines TRBV5-6 with TRBJ1-4; D is undetermined. The CDR3 is made up of 13 amino acids. Germline values: CDR1 SGHDT, CDR2 YYEEEE. V was pared by 0 bases and J by 5 bases, with 5 bases between. In DNA, the CDR3 is TGTGCCAGCAGCTTGGCCGGGAATGAAAAACTGTTTTTT. It is translated as CASSLAGNEKLFF.

This rearrangement joins TRBV7-9 to TRBJ1-2; D perhaps matches TRBD1 (6 bases). Deletions cut 4 bases from V and 3 bases from J, with 12 bases between. Germline values: CDR1 SEHNR, CDR2 FQNEAQ (reference sequence). The CDR3 runs to 14 residues. CDR3 coding DNA: TGTGCCAGCAGCTCCCCCGGGACATACTATGGCTACACCTTC. Residues: CASSSPGTYYGYTF.

The genes are TRBV28 and TRBJ2-3; 7 nucleotides match TRBD1. J lost 2 bases, V lost 3 bases, and 2 bases had no gene match. The germline gives CDR1 MDHEN, CDR2 SYDVKM. The CDR3 totals 14 residues. CDR3 loop: CASSLRGHTDTQYF. DNA of the CDR3: TGTGCCAGCAGTTTGAGGGGGCACACAGATACGCAGTATTTT.